This T cell receptor (beta chain) was found in a study of T-cell memory formation after mild COVID-19. One entry per CDR3 protein results from TCRdb running MiXCR on the 5' RACE reads. The data contain fewer than 350,000 distinct CDR3 sequences, 15% to 20% of them seen just once; the ten biggest clones take up 20% to 25%. The CDR3 sequence is 15 residues long. Germline V gene lookup returns CDR1 SGHRS and CDR2 YFSETQ. V lost 4 bases, J lost 8 bases, and 7 bases stayed unmatched. The sequencing sample was made of PBMCs or a T cell subset sorted from them (not recorded which). V usage is TRBV5-1 and J usage is TRBJ1-4; 11 bases are a match to TRBD1. The clonotype comes from a young man who had mild COVID-19 (a few samples of this study predate the infection). Cell type and time point are not known. CDR3 DNA sequence: TGCGCCAGCAGCCAATCCGGGACAGGGGGGGAAAAACTGTTTTTT. Its protein product is CASSQSGTGGEKLFF.